The 7 T cell receptor beta chains below come from one sample, sequenced in a study of blood T cell repertoires in COVID-19. Profiled with immunoSEQ multiplex PCR; TCRdb holds only in-frame clones, not every one. The sample records 200,000 to 300,000 clones, 70% to 85% being singletons. Sequencing used peripheral blood. The receptors derive from a man aged 40-49 years who had recovered from COVID-19.

The chain joins TRBV6-6 to TRBJ2-5; D uncertain. The length of the CDR3 is 14 residues. Per the germline V gene, CDR1 is MNHNY and CDR2 is SVGAGI (reference sequence). Trimming pared 4 bases from V and 1 base from J, leaving 10 bases between. Here the CDR3 reads CASSSETLQETQYF. The CDR3 DNA sequence: TGTGCCAGCAGTTCCGAGACACTCCAAGAGACCCAGTACTTC.

This rearrangement joins TRBV21-1 to TRBJ1-2. TRBV21-1 is a known pseudogene. The CDR3 runs to 14 residues. In DNA, the CDR3 is TGTGCCAGCAGCAAAGGAAGTACGGGGGGTGGCTACACCTTC. Its translation is CASSKGSTGGGYTF.

The V call is TRBV7-2, the J call TRBJ2-2; D might be TRBD1 (6 bases). Germline V lookup: CDR1 SGHTA, CDR2 FQGNSA. Trimming cost V 5 bases and J 4 bases, with 14 bases left between them. The CDR3 contains 15 residues. DNA of the CDR3: TGTGCCAGCAGCCGGTTACAGGGACGCACCGGGGAGCTGTTTTTT. The encoded protein is CASSRLQGRTGELFF.

This chain uses TRBV6-5 with TRBJ2-3; tentative D call: TRBD2 (5 bases). This CDR3 has 13 amino acids. V was trimmed by 6 bases and J by 7 bases, leaving 14 bases between them. CDR1 MNHEY and CDR2 SVGAGI come from the germline V gene. CDR3 in DNA: TGTGCCAGCAGGGTAGTTGGGAGAAATACGCAGTATTTT. Residues: CASRVVGRNTQYF.

The chain is built from TRBV19 and TRBJ2-7, with D perhaps matching TRBD1 (5 bases). V was cut by 5 bases and J by 0 bases, with 8 bases left in between. CDR1 and CDR2 (germline): LNHDA, SQIVND (reference sequence). CDR3 size: 13 residues. In DNA form, the CDR3 reads TGTGCCAGTAGTCAGGGTAGCTCCTACGAGCAGTACTTC. It yields the protein CASSQGSSYEQYF.

The J gene is TRBJ2-7, the V gene TRBV18; 7 bases are a match to TRBD1. The CDR3 spans 14 residues. Germline V gene data show CDR1 as KGHSH and CDR2 as LQKENI. J lost 2 bases, V lost 3 bases, and 4 bases had no gene match. CDR3 sequence reads: CASSPRTGTYEQYF. The CDR3 nucleotides read TGTGCCAGCTCACCCCGGACAGGTACCTACGAGCAGTACTTC.

This chain connects TRBV4-3 to TRBJ1-2; 7 bases map to TRBD1. The CDR3 extends over 15 amino acids. In germline, CDR1 is LGHNA, CDR2 YSLEER. The V gene end was trimmed by 1 base and the J gene end by 7 bases; junction bases not matched to a gene: 9. Here the CDR3 DNA reads TGCGCCAGCAGCCAAGTCGCGACAGGGATTGGTGGCTACACCTTC. This sequence encodes CASSQVATGIGGYTF.